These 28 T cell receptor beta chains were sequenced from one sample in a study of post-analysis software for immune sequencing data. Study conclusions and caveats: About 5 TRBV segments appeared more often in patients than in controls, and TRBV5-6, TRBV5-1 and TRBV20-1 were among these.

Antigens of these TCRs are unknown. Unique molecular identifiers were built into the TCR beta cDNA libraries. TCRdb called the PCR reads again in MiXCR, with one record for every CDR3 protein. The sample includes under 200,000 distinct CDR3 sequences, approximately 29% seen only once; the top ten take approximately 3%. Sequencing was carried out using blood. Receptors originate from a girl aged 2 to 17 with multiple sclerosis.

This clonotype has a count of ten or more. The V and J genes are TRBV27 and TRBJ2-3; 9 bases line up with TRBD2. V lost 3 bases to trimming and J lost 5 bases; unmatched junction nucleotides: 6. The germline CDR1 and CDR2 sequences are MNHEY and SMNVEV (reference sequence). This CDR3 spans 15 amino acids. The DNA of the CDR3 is TGTGCCAGCAGTTTTAGCGGGAGAGGGGAAGATACGCAGTATTTT. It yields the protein CASSFSGRGEDTQYF.

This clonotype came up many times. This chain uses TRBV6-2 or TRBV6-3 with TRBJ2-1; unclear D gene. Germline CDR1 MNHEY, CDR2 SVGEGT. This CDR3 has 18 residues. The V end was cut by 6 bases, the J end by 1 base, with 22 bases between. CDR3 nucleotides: TGTGCCAGCAGCCCCCAAGGTCTTCAGCGCCAATCCTACAATGAGCAGTTCTTC. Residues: CASSPQGLQRQSYNEQFF.

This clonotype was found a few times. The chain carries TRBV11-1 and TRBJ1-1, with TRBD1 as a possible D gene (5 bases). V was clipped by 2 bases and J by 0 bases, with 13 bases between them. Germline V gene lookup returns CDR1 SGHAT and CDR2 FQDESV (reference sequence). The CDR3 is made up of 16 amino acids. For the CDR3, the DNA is TGTGCCAGCAGCTTACTCTCCAGGGTGATGAACACTGAAGCTTTCTTT. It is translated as CASSLLSRVMNTEAFF.

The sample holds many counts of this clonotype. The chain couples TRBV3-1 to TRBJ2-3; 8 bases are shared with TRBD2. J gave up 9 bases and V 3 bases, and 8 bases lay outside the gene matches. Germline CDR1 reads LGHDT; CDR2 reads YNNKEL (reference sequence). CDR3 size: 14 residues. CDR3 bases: TGTGCCAGCAGCCAGCGACGGGAGGGCGTGACGCAGTATTTT. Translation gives CASSQRREGVTQYF.

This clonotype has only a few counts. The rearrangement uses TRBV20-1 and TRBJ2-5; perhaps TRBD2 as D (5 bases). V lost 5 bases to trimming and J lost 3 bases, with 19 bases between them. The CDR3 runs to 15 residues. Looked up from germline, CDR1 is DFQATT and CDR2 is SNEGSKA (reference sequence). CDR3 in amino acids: CSAGTSAGAKETQYF. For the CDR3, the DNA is TGCAGTGCTGGAACCTCTGCGGGCGCAAAAGAGACCCAGTACTTC.

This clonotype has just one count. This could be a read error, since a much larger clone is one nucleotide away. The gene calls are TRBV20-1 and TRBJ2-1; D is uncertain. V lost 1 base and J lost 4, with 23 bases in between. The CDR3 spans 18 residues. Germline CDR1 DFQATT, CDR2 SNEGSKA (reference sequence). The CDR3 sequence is CSARVRNSRAVRYNEQFF. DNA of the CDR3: TGCAGTGCTAGAGTCCGTAATTCTAGAGCTGTGAGGTACAATGAGCAGTTCTTC.

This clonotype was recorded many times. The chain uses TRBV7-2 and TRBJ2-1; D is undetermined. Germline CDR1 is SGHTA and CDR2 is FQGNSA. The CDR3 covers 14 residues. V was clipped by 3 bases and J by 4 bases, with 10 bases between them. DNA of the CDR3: TGTGCCAGCAGCTTCCTACCAGAATACAATGAGCAGTTCTTC. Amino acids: CASSFLPEYNEQFF.

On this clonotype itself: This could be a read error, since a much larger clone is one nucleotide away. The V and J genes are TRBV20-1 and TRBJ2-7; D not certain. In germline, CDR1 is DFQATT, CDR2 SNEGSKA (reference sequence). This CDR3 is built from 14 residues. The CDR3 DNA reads TGCGGTGCCCTATATCTCCGGGTGGCCTACGAGCAGTACTTC. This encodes CGALYLRVAYEQYF.

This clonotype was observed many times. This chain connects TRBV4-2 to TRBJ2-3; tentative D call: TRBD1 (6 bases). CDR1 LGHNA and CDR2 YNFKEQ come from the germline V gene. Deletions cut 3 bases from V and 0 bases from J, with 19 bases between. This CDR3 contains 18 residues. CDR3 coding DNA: TGTGCCAGCAGCCAGGGTCGACAGGCTACTACTAGCACAGATACGCAGTATTTT. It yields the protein CASSQGRQATTSTDTQYF.

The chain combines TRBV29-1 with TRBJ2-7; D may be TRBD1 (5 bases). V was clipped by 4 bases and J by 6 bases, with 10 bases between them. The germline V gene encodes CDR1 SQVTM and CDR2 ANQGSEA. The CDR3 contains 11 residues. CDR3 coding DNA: TGCAGCGTTGTAAGGGGAAGCGAGCAGTACTTC. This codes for CSVVRGSEQYF.

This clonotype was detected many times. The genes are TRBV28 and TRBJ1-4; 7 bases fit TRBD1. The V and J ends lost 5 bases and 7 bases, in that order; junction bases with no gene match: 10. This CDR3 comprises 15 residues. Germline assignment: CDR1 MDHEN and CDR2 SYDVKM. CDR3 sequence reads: CASSTKGGGGEKLFF. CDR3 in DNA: TGTGCCAGCAGTACCAAAGGGGGCGGTGGTGAAAAACTGTTTTTT.

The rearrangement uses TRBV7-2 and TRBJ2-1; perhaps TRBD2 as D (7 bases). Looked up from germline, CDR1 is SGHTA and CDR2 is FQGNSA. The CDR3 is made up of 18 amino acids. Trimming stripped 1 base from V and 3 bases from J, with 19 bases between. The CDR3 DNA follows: TGTGCCAGCAGCTTAGTCCCCCGGGGGAGGGGGGTCTACAATGAGCAGTTCTTC. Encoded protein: CASSLVPRGRGVYNEQFF.

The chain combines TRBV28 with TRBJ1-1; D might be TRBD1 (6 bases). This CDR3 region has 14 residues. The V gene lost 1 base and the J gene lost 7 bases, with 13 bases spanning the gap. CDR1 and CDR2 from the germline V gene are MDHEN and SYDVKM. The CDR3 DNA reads TGTGCCAGCAGTTTATACCCCGGGGGCGGTGAAGCTTTCTTT. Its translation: CASSLYPGGGEAFF.

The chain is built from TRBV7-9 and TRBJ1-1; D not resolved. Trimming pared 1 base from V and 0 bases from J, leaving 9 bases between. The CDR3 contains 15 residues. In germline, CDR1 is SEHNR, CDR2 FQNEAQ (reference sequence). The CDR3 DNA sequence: TGTGCCAGCAGCTTAGGCTCCACGATGAACACTGAAGCTTTCTTT. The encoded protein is CASSLGSTMNTEAFF.

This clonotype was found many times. The CDR3 protein is CASSSGLAGVAKNIQYF. The CDR3 DNA is TGTGCCAGCAGCTCCGGACTAGCGGGGGTAGCCAAAAACATTCAGTACTTC. The chain couples TRBV7-9 to TRBJ2-4; TRBD2 aligns across 13 bases. V shed 4 bases, J shed 0 bases, and the junction held 3 bases outside the gene matches. The CDR3 is made up of 17 amino acids. Germline CDR1 is SEHNR and CDR2 is FQNEAQ (reference sequence).

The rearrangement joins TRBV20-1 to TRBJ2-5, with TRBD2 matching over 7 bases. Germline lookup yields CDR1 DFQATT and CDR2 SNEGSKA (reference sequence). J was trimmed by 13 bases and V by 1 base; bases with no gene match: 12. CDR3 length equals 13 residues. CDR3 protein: CSARGRGTYERYF. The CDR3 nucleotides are TGCAGTGCTAGAGGGCGGGGGACCTACGAGCGGTACTTC.

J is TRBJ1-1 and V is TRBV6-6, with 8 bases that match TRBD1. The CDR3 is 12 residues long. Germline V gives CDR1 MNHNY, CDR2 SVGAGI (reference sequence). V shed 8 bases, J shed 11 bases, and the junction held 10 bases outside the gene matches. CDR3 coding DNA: TGTGCCAGCCTTTTACAGGGGGTGGACGCTTTCTTT. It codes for CASLLQGVDAFF.

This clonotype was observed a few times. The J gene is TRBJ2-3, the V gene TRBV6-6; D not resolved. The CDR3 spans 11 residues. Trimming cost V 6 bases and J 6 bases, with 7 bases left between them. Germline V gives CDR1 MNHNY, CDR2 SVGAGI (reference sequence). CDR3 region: CASRHGDTQYF. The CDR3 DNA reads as TGTGCCAGCAGACACGGGGATACGCAGTATTTT.

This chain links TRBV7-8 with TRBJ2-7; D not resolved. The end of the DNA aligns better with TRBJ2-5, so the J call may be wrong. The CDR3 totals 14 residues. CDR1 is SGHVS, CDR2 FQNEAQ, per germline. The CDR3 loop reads CASTPLATQETQYF. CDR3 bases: TGTGCCAGCACCCCCCTGGCGACGCAGGAGACCCAGTACTTC.

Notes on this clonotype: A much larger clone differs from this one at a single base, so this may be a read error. The CDR3 bases are TGTGCCAGCAGCCGAAAGACAGGGAGAGCGGACGAGCAGTACTTC. It specifies CASSRKTGRADEQYF. The chain joins TRBV6-5 to TRBJ2-7, with 7 bases that match TRBD1. Germline V gene data show CDR1 as MNHEY and CDR2 as SVGAGI. The junction had 13 bases not matched to a gene; V was cut back by 6 bases and J by 5 bases. CDR3 length: 15 amino acids.

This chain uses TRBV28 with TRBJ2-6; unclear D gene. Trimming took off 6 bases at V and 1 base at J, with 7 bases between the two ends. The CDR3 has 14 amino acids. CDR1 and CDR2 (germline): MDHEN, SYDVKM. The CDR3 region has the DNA TGTGCCAGCAGGCTTTGGTCTGGGGCCAACGTCCTGACTTTC. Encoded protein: CASRLWSGANVLTF.

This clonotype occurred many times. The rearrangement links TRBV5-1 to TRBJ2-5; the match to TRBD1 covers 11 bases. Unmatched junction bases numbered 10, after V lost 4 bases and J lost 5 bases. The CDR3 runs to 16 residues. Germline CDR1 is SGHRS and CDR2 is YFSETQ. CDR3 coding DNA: TGCGCCAGCAGCAAAAGGACAGGGGGCAACGTCGAGACCCAGTACTTC. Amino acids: CASSKRTGGNVETQYF.

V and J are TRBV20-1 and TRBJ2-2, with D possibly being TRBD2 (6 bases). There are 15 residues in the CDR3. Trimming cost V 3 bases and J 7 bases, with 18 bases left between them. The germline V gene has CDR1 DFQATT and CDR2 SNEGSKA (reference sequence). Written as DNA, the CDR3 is TGCAGTGCTAGGGAGGAGGGGACGGGCATCGGGGAGCTGTTTTTT. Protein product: CSAREEGTGIGELFF.

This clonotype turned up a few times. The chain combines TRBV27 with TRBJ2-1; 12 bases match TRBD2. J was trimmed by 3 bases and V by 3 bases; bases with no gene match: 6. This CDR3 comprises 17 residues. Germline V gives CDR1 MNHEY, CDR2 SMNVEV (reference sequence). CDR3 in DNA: TGTGCCAGCAGTTTTGGCCTAGCGGGGGGGAACTACAATGAGCAGTTCTTC. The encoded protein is CASSFGLAGGNYNEQFF.

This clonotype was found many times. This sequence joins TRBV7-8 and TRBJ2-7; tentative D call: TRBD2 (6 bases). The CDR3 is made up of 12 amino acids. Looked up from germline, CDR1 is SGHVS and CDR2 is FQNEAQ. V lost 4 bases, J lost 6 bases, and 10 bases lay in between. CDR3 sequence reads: CASSYLGGEQYF. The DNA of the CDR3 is TGTGCCAGCAGCTACTTGGGGGGCGAGCAGTACTTC.

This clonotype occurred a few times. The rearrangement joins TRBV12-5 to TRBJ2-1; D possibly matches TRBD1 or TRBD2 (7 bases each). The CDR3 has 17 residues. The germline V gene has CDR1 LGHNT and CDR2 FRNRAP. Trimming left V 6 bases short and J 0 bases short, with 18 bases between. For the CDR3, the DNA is TGTGCTAGTGGAGAACCAGGGGGGGCCCGCTCCTACAATGAGCAGTTCTTC. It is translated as CASGEPGGARSYNEQFF.

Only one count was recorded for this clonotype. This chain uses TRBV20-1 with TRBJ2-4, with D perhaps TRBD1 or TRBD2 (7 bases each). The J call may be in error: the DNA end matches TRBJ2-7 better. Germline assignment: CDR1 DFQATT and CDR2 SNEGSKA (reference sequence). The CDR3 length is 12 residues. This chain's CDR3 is CSAGAGGDEQYF. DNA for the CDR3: TGCAGTGCTGGTGCAGGGGGGGACGAGCAGTACTTC.

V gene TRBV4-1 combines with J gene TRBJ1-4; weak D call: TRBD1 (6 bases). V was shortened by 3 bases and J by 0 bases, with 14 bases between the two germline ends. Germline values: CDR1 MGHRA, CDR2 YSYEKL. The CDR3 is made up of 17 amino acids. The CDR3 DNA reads TGCGCCAGCAGCCAGGGCGGACAGTACTCAACTAATGAAAAACTGTTTTTT. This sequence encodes CASSQGGQYSTNEKLFF.